The clone carrying this TCR beta chain was seen a single time. The data originate from a study of blood T cell repertoires in COVID-19. The data were produced by immunoSEQ multiplex PCR, yet TCRdb's version contains in-frame clones alone and is incomplete. The sample records 130,000 or so clones, roughly 78% being singletons. Trimming stripped 2 bases from V and 6 bases from J, with 10 bases between. The CDR3 spans 14 residues. Germline-derived CDR1 and CDR2 are MGHRA and YSYEKL. The rearrangement joins TRBV4-1 to TRBJ1-4; possible D gene TRBD1, 5 bases. Sequences were obtained from peripheral blood. The sequence came from a man aged 55 to 70 with active or convalescent COVID-19. This CDR3 is CASSQRQTDEKLFF. The CDR3 DNA is TGCGCCAGCAGCCAACGACAGACCGATGAAAAACTGTTTTTT.